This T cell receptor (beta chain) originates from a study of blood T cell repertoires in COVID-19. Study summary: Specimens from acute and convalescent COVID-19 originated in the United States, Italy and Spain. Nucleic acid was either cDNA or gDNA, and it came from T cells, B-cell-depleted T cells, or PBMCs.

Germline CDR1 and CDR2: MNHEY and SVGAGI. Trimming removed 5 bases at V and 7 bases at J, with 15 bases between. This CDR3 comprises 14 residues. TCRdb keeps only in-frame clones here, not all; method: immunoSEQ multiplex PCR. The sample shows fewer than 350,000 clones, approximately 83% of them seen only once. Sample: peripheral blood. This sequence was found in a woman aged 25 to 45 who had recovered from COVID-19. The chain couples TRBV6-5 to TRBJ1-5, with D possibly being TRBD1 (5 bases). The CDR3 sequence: CASSNDQGRQPQHF. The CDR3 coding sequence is TGTGCCAGCAGTAACGATCAGGGTCGACAGCCCCAGCATTTT.